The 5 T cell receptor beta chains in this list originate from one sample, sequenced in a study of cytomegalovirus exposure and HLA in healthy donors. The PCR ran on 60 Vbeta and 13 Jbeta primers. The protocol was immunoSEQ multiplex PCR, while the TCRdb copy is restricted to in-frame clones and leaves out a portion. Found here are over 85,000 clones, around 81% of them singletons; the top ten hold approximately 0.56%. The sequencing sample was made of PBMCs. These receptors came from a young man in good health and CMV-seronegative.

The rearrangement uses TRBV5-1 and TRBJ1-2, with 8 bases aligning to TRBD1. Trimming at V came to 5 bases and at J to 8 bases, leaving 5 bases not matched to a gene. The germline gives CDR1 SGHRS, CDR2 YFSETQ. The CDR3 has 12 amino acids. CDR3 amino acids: CASSGTGDGYTF. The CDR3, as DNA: TGCGCCAGCAGTGGGACAGGAGACGGCTACACCTTC.

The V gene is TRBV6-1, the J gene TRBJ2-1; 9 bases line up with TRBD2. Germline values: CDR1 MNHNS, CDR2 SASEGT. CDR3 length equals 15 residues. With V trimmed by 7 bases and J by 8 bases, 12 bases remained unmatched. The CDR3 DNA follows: TGTGCCAGCATTCCGGGACTAGCCCGGATGGATGAGCAGTTCTTC. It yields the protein CASIPGLARMDEQFF.

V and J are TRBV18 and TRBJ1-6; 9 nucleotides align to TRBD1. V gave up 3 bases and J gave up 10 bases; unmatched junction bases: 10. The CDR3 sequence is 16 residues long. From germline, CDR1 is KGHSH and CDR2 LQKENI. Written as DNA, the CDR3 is TGTGCCAGCTCACCGGGGACAGGGATTGATTGGTCACCCCTCCACTTT. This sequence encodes CASSPGTGIDWSPLHF. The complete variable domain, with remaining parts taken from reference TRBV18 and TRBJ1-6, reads NAGVMQNPRHLVRRRGQEARLRCSPMKGHSHVYWYRQLPEEGLKFMVYLQKENIIDESGMPKERFSAEFPKEGPSILRIQQVVRGDSAAYFCASSPGTGIDWSPLHFGNGTRLTVT.

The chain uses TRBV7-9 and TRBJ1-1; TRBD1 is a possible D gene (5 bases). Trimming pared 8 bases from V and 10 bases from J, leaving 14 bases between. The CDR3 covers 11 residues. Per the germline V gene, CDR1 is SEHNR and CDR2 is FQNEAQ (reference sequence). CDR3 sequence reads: CASVGGDGAFF. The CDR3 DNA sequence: TGTGCCAGCGTCGGGGGGGATGGAGCTTTCTTT. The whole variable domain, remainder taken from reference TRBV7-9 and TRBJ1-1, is DTGVSQNPRHKITKRGQNVTFRCDPISEHNRLYWYRQTLGQGPEFLTYFQNEAQLEKSRLLSDRFSAERPKGSFSTLEIQRTEQGDSAMYLCASVGGDGAFFGQGTRLTVV.

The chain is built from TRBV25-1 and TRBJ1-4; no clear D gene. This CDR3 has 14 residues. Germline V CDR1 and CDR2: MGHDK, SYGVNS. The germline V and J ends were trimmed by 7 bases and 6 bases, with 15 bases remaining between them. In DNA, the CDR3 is TGTGCCAGCAAAGGAGGCAGGCTCTATGAAAAACTGTTTTTT. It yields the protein CASKGGRLYEKLFF. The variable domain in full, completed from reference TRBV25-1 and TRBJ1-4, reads EADIYQTPRYLVIGTGKKITLECSQTMGHDKMYWYQQDPGMELHLIHYSYGVNSTEKGDLSSESTVSRIRTEHFPLTLESARPSHTSQYLCASKGGRLYEKLFFGSGTQLSVL.